The T cell receptor beta chain described here comes from a study of OX40 agonist ivuxolimab in advanced cancers. About the study: Aged roughly 23 to 80 with a mean of roughly 63 years, they were around 83% male.

About this clone itself: Antigen specificity is unknown.

Study-level results: Doses of 0.1 to 3.0 mg/kg were accompanied by clonal expansion of CD4+ and CD8+ blood T cells by week 6. The antigens recognized by the expanded peripheral T cells, that is their antigen specificity, were not determined.

Measured with immunoSEQ multiplex PCR; TCRdb has only the in-frame clones, and not every one. This table holds tens of thousands of clones, 85% to 90% found once. V dropped 8 bases and J dropped 3 bases, with 14 bases sitting between them. Germline loops: CDR1 SEHNR, CDR2 FQNEAQ (reference sequence). The CDR3 totals 13 residues. Autoimmune disease history or systemic immunosuppression was exclusionary. The specimen comprised CD4+ or CD8+ T cells sorted from blood, sampled in a trial of the OX40 agonist ivuxolimab. The source of this sequence is an adult with an advanced solid tumor such as melanoma, head and neck, liver or kidney cancer. The chain recombines TRBV7-9 with TRBJ2-7, with D perhaps TRBD2 (6 bases). The CDR3 spells CASGRASDYEQYF. Written as DNA, the CDR3 is TGTGCCAGCGGGCGGGCTAGCGACTACGAGCAGTACTTC. The whole variable domain, remainder taken from reference TRBV7-9 and TRBJ2-7, is DTGVSQNPRHKITKRGQNVTFRCDPISEHNRLYWYRQTLGQGPEFLTYFQNEAQLEKSRLLSDRFSAERPKGSFSTLEIQRTEQGDSAMYLCASGRASDYEQYFGPGTRLTVT.